Following are 13 T cell receptor beta chains from one sample sequenced in a study of blood T cells in healthy people across ages. Primers used in a second PCR of about 6 to 11 cycles were a sample-barcoded 5' primer and a J-beta primer mix. TCRdb re-analysed the 5' RACE reads in MiXCR, keeping a single row per CDR3 protein. The sample contains 1.4 million or so distinct CDR3 sequences, roughly 43% of which appear only once. The source material was blood. All receptors come from a woman between 18 and 29 years old in good health.

V and J are TRBV9 and TRBJ2-7; TRBD1 is a possible D gene (5 bases). The germline V gene encodes CDR1 SGDLS and CDR2 YYNGEE. The CDR3 covers 12 residues. The ends were cut back, 4 bases at V and 10 bases at J, with 15 bases in the middle. The chain's CDR3 is CASSPSTDPQYF. CDR3 DNA sequence: TGTGCCAGCAGCCCCTCGACAGATCCACAGTACTTC.

This clonotype has more than one count but fewer than ten. The V gene is TRBV7-9, the J gene TRBJ1-2; 9 bases map to TRBD1. CDR1 is SEHNR, CDR2 FQNEAQ, per germline (reference sequence). The CDR3 loop spans 14 amino acids. V trimming: 10 bases; J trimming: 6 bases; junction bases outside the gene matches: 12. The CDR3, as DNA: TGTGCCACCGACGTGACGGGACAGGGACATGGCTACACCTTC. Protein: CATDVTGQGHGYTF.

This clonotype was observed a handful of times. The V and J genes are TRBV29-1 and TRBJ1-1; D gene ambiguous. Germline CDR1 is SQVTM and CDR2 is ANQGSEA. V gave up 6 bases and J gave up 1 base, with 12 bases separating them. The CDR3 spans 13 residues. The chain's CDR3 is CSVIPISNTEAFF. The CDR3 DNA is TGCAGCGTGATCCCCATATCGAACACTGAAGCTTTCTTT.

This clonotype was counted between two and nine times. The chain employs TRBV10-3 and TRBJ1-1; tentatively, D is TRBD1 (6 bases). This CDR3 has 13 amino acids. From germline, CDR1 is ENHRY and CDR2 SYGVKD. V lost 1 base, J lost 8 bases, and 11 bases lay in between. CDR3 amino acids: CAISELGGAEAFF. CDR3 coding DNA: TGTGCCATCAGTGAGTTAGGGGGAGCCGAAGCTTTCTTT.

The chain couples TRBV5-6 to TRBJ1-2; TRBD1 matches at 9 bases. The germline gives CDR1 SGHDT, CDR2 YYEEEE. The CDR3 extends over 17 amino acids. V trimming: 2 bases; J trimming: 6 bases; junction bases outside the gene matches: 14. Here the CDR3 DNA reads TGTGCCAGCAGCTTCCGGGACAGGGAAATTTCTATAAATGGCTACACCTTC. This sequence encodes CASSFRDREISINGYTF.

The J gene is TRBJ2-1, the V gene TRBV20-1; 8 nucleotides align to TRBD1. Unmatched junction bases numbered 5, after V lost 2 bases and J lost 2 bases. Germline V lookup: CDR1 DFQATT, CDR2 SNEGSKA (reference sequence). The length of the CDR3 is 15 residues. The CDR3 loop is CSARTWGQAYNEQFF. The CDR3 bases are TGCAGTGCTAGAACCTGGGGACAGGCCTACAATGAGCAGTTCTTC.

This clonotype was counted a few times. The V call is TRBV30, the J call TRBJ2-3, with 10 bases matching TRBD2. Germline V CDR1 and CDR2: GTSNPN, SVGIG (reference sequence). The CDR3 covers 15 residues. The V gene end was trimmed by 2 bases and the J gene end by 4 bases; junction bases not matched to a gene: 6. The CDR3 DNA reads TGTGCCTGGAGTTATAGCGGGGGGTCGGCAGATACGCAGTATTTT. Its translation: CAWSYSGGSADTQYF.

Remarks on this clonotype: Compared with germline, one end of the junction differs, possibly owing to a read error. V usage is TRBV7-7 and J usage is TRBJ2-1, with D possibly matching TRBD2 (6 bases). The CDR3 covers 15 residues. Germline loops: CDR1 SSHAT, CDR2 FNYEAQ (reference sequence). The chain's CDR3 is CASSPAGGMHNEQFF. In DNA form, the CDR3 reads TGTGCTAGCAGCCCGGCGGGCGGGATGCACAATGAGCAGTTCTTC.

The rearrangement joins TRBV27 to TRBJ2-5, with D uncertain. CDR3 length equals 13 residues. Deletions cut 6 bases from V and 2 bases from J, with 10 bases between. In germline, CDR1 is MNHEY, CDR2 SMNVEV (reference sequence). The CDR3 DNA follows: TGTGCCAGCAGGCAGCACTCTCAAGAGACCCAGTACTTC. Residues: CASRQHSQETQYF.

This clonotype was observed a few times. The CDR3 spells CASSQDQRGPFDEQFF. The CDR3 DNA reads TGTGCCAGCAGCCAAGATCAGCGGGGGCCCTTCGATGAGCAGTTCTTC. The chain carries TRBV4-2 and TRBJ2-1; 8 bases align to TRBD2. This CDR3 is 16 amino acids long. Trimming at V came to 0 bases and at J to 8 bases, leaving 9 bases not matched to a gene. Per the germline V gene, CDR1 is LGHNA and CDR2 is YNFKEQ.

This clonotype was picked up a small number of times. The V and J genes are TRBV2 and TRBJ2-1; no firm D call. Trimming cost V 4 bases and J 4 bases, with 8 bases left between them. CDR1 SNHLY and CDR2 FYNNEI come from the germline V gene. CDR3 length equals 13 residues. The CDR3 region is CASSVLWYNEQFF. The CDR3 DNA reads as TGTGCCAGCAGTGTACTGTGGTACAATGAGCAGTTCTTC.

The CDR3 region is CASSIKGGENTGELFF. CDR3 coding DNA: TGTGCCAGCAGCATTAAGGGGGGAGAGAACACCGGGGAGCTGTTTTTT. This sequence joins TRBV7-9 and TRBJ2-2; the D call may be TRBD1 or TRBD2 (6 bases each). CDR3 length: 16 residues. Germline CDR1 SEHNR, CDR2 FQNEAQ (reference sequence). V was trimmed by 5 bases and J by 1 base, leaving 14 bases between them.

This clonotype has more than one count but fewer than ten. This sequence joins TRBV7-9 and TRBJ2-7, with D unclear. From germline, CDR1 is SEHNR and CDR2 FQNEAQ (reference sequence). The CDR3 is 12 amino acids. The ends were cut back, 1 base at V and 7 bases at J, with 8 bases in the middle. In nucleotides, the CDR3 is TGTGCCAGCAGCTTAGAGACACAAGAGCAGTACTTC. This sequence encodes CASSLETQEQYF.